A single sample gave rise to the 31 T cell receptor beta chains below, sequenced in a study of blood T cell repertoires in COVID-19. Clones were sequenced by immunoSEQ multiplex PCR, and TCRdb holds only the in-frame ones, with some missing. The table shows approximately 210,000 clones, with more than 85% occurring only once. Sample: peripheral blood. These receptors were obtained from a man aged 35-49 years with acute or convalescent COVID-19.

J is TRBJ2-1 and V is TRBV6-5; D unclear. Looked up from germline, CDR1 is MNHEY and CDR2 is SVGAGI. The CDR3 covers 13 residues. Trimming cost V 2 bases and J 5 bases, with 7 bases left between them. The CDR3 sequence: CASSYSRDNEQFF. The CDR3 DNA follows: TGTGCCAGCAGTTACAGTAGAGACAATGAGCAGTTCTTC.

The gene calls are TRBV7-9 and TRBJ2-5; 9 nucleotides line up with TRBD2. V lost 5 bases, J lost 4 bases, and 5 bases stayed unmatched. Germline V lookup: CDR1 SEHNR, CDR2 FQNEAQ (reference sequence). CDR3 length: 14 residues. Here the CDR3 reads CASSRGTSRETQYF. The CDR3 DNA reads as TGTGCCAGCAGCAGAGGGACTAGCCGAGAGACCCAGTACTTC.

This clone was counted a single time. The rearrangement uses TRBV4-1 and TRBJ2-1; TRBD1 matches at 8 bases. CDR1 is MGHRA, CDR2 YSYEKL, per germline. There are 16 residues in the CDR3. V lost 3 bases to trimming and J lost 4 bases; unmatched junction nucleotides: 8. The CDR3 region has the DNA TGCGCCAGCAGCCAGCCGGGACAGGTGGTTTACAATGAGCAGTTCTTC. Its protein product is CASSQPGQVVYNEQFF.

This sequence joins TRBV7-2 and TRBJ1-6; the match to TRBD1 covers 9 bases. V lost 4 bases, J lost 4 bases, and 5 bases stayed unmatched. CDR3 length: 16 amino acids. The germline CDR1 and CDR2 sequences are SGHTA and FQGNSA. The CDR3 DNA sequence: TGTGCCAGCAGCTCGAGGACAGGGGTGTATAATTCACCCCTCCACTTT. It is translated as CASSSRTGVYNSPLHF.

The chain combines TRBV4-1 with TRBJ2-3, with 8 positions matching TRBD2. J was trimmed by 5 bases and V by 8 bases; bases with no gene match: 6. Looked up from germline, CDR1 is MGHRA and CDR2 is YSYEKL. CDR3 size: 13 residues. CDR3 region: CASSGTSQDTQYF. The CDR3 DNA sequence: TGCGCCAGCTCAGGGACTAGTCAAGATACGCAGTATTTT.

The chain links TRBV6-5 to TRBJ1-5; perhaps TRBD1 as D (5 bases). With 6 bases removed from V and 0 bases from J, the gap between germline ends came to 9 bases. The CDR3 runs 14 residues. Per the germline V gene, CDR1 is MNHEY and CDR2 is SVGAGI. Written as DNA, the CDR3 is TGTGCCAGCAGACCGACAGTTAGCAATCAGCCCCAGCATTTT. Encoded protein: CASRPTVSNQPQHF.

V gene TRBV9 combines with J gene TRBJ1-1; D is uncertain. CDR1 is SGDLS, CDR2 YYNGEE, per germline. Deletions cut 4 bases from V and 4 bases from J, with 11 bases between. The CDR3 has 13 amino acids. The DNA for the CDR3 is TGTGCCAGCAGCCCTGCCTTGAGCACTGAAGCTTTCTTT. Its translation: CASSPALSTEAFF.

The chain links TRBV19 to TRBJ1-2; TRBD1 matches at 9 bases. CDR3 length: 14 residues. J was trimmed by 3 bases and V by 4 bases; bases with no gene match: 3. In germline, CDR1 is LNHDA, CDR2 SQIVND (reference sequence). In DNA, the CDR3 is TGTGCCAGTAGTACATGGGACAGGGACTATGGCTACACCTTC. Protein sequence: CASSTWDRDYGYTF. Looking up the rest from reference TRBV19 and TRBJ1-2 gives the full variable domain: DGGITQSPKYLFRKEGQNVTLSCEQNLNHDAMYWYRQDPGQGLRLIYYSQIVNDFQKGDIAEGYSVSREKKESFPLTVTSAQKNPTAFYLCASSTWDRDYGYTFGSGTRLTVV.

The chain combines TRBV4-3 with TRBJ1-1; D might be TRBD1 (6 bases). Germline lookup yields CDR1 LGHNA and CDR2 YSLEER. This CDR3 contains 15 residues. V was trimmed by 0 bases and J by 2 bases, leaving 10 bases between them. CDR3 residues: CASSQDPGVNTEAFF. The CDR3, as DNA: TGCGCCAGCAGCCAAGATCCAGGGGTTAACACTGAAGCTTTCTTT.

The V and J genes are TRBV7-2 and TRBJ2-5; TRBD1 matches at 11 bases. The trim removed 5 bases at V and 3 bases at J, leaving 2 bases unmatched. This CDR3 comprises 14 residues. Germline CDR1 reads SGHTA; CDR2 reads FQGNSA. Written as DNA, the CDR3 is TGTGCCAGCAGCCGGACAGGGGGCGAAGAGACCCAGTACTTC. Translation gives CASSRTGGEETQYF.

The rearrangement uses TRBV6-6 and TRBJ1-3; no reliable D call. The CDR3 is made up of 16 amino acids. Germline-derived CDR1 and CDR2 are MNHNY and SVGAGI (reference sequence). V lost 4 bases, J lost 0 bases, and 13 bases lay in between. The CDR3 here is CASSSLTTGSGNTIYF. The CDR3 nucleotides are TGTGCCAGCAGTTCCCTAACGACGGGCTCTGGAAACACCATATATTTT.

V gene TRBV7-2 combines with J gene TRBJ2-2; 12 bases agree with TRBD2. V dropped 5 bases and J dropped 1; count of bases not matched to a gene: 2. Germline V gene sequence: CDR1 SGHTA, CDR2 FQGNSA. The CDR3 is made up of 16 amino acids. CDR3 amino acids: CASSKTSGGNTGELFF. For the CDR3, the DNA is TGTGCCAGCAGCAAGACTAGCGGGGGGAACACCGGGGAGCTGTTTTTT.

The rearrangement joins TRBV18 to TRBJ1-5; no reliable D call. The CDR3 spans 16 residues. Trimming shortened V by 6 bases and J by 4 bases, and 19 bases separated the two germline ends. From germline, CDR1 is KGHSH and CDR2 LQKENI. CDR3 in DNA: TGTGCCAGCTCCCGGGATGGGCGGGGAGTGAATCAGCCCCAGCATTTT. This gives the protein CASSRDGRGVNQPQHF.

The chain carries TRBV5-1 and TRBJ2-2; 8 nucleotides agree with TRBD2. This CDR3 is 15 amino acids long. Unmatched junction bases numbered 9, after V lost 4 bases and J lost 7 bases. CDR1 and CDR2 (germline): SGHRS, YFSETQ. This chain's CDR3 is CASSPPGGLGGELFF. DNA for the CDR3: TGCGCCAGCAGCCCCCCGGGGGGGCTAGGCGGGGAGCTGTTTTTT. Looking up the rest from reference TRBV5-1 and TRBJ2-2 gives the full variable domain: KAGVTQTPRYLIKTRGQQVTLSCSPISGHRSVSWYQQTPGQGLQFLFEYFSETQRNKGNFPGRFSGRQFSNSRSEMNVSTLELGDSALYLCASSPPGGLGGELFFGEGSRLTVL.

This chain connects TRBV20-1 to TRBJ2-7; TRBD2 aligns across 11 bases. V shed 3 bases and J 5 bases; nucleotides not matched to a gene: 6. Germline V CDR1 and CDR2: DFQATT, SNEGSKA (reference sequence). This CDR3 region has 14 residues. The CDR3 here is CSASASGLADEQYF. The CDR3 DNA reads as TGCAGTGCTAGTGCCTCGGGACTAGCGGACGAGCAGTACTTC.

The chain joins TRBV6-1 to TRBJ1-3; D perhaps matches TRBD1 (6 bases). CDR1 and CDR2 (germline): MNHNS, SASEGT. With 2 bases removed from V and 2 bases from J, the gap between germline ends came to 10 bases. The CDR3 consists of 15 residues. CDR3 amino acids: CASSEIQGPGNTIYF. The CDR3 DNA sequence: TGTGCCAGCAGTGAAATCCAGGGGCCTGGAAACACCATATATTTT.

CDR3: CASSPRDYPNYNEQFF. The DNA for the CDR3 is TGTGCCAGCAGCCCTCGGGACTACCCAAACTACAATGAGCAGTTCTTC. J is TRBJ2-1 and V is TRBV11-3; 7 nucleotides agree with TRBD2. The V segment lost 5 bases and the J segment 3 bases; nucleotides outside the gene matches: 10. Germline-derived CDR1 and CDR2 are SGHNT and YENEEA. CDR3 length: 16 amino acids. The full variable domain, in which reference TRBV11-3 and TRBJ2-1 provide the parts outside the CDR3, is EAGVVQSPRYKIIEKKQPVAFWCNPISGHNTLYWYLQNLGQGPELLIRYENEEAVDDSQLPKDRFSAERLKGVDSTLKIQPAELGDSAVYLCASSPRDYPNYNEQFFGPGTRLTVL.

The rearrangement uses TRBV3-1 (or the pseudogene TRBV3-2) and TRBJ1-6; D unclear. Germline values: CDR1 LGHDT, CDR2 YNNKEL (reference sequence). CDR3 size: 15 residues. V lost 6 bases and J lost 3, with 12 bases in between. CDR3 sequence reads: CASSPTPFYNSPLHF. For the CDR3, the DNA is TGTGCCAGCAGTCCAACACCATTCTATAATTCACCCCTCCACTTT.

The CDR3 is CASSFAGGSGYEQYF. The CDR3 DNA is TGTGCCAGCAGCTTCGCAGGAGGCAGCGGCTACGAGCAGTACTTC. The chain recombines TRBV7-9 with TRBJ2-7; tentatively, D is TRBD2 (5 bases). Germline CDR1 SEHNR, CDR2 FQNEAQ (reference sequence). Trimming left V 3 bases short and J 3 bases short, with 15 bases between. CDR3 length: 15 amino acids. The whole variable domain, remainder taken from reference TRBV7-9 and TRBJ2-7, is DTGVSQNPRHKITKRGQNVTFRCDPISEHNRLYWYRQTLGQGPEFLTYFQNEAQLEKSRLLSDRFSAERPKGSFSTLEIQRTEQGDSAMYLCASSFAGGSGYEQYFGPGTRLTVT.

The V call is TRBV28, the J call TRBJ1-5; D is possibly TRBD1 (6 bases). The CDR3 has 18 residues. The V end lost 3 bases, the J end lost 5 bases, and 23 bases lay between the germline ends. The germline V gene encodes CDR1 MDHEN and CDR2 SYDVKM. CDR3 sequence: CASSFMRGGYSIDQPQHF. The DNA of the CDR3 is TGTGCCAGCAGTTTTATGAGGGGGGGGTATAGCATTGATCAGCCCCAGCATTTT. Supplemented by reference TRBV28 and TRBJ1-5, the full variable domain reads DVKVTQSSRYLVKRTGEKVFLECVQDMDHENMFWYRQDPGLGLRLIYFSYDVKMKEKGDIPEGYSVSREKKERFSLILESASTNQTSMYLCASSFMRGGYSIDQPQHFGDGTRLSIL.

The J gene is TRBJ2-1, the V gene TRBV9; 7 bases line up with TRBD2. This CDR3 region has 17 residues. V shed 3 bases, J shed 0 bases, and the junction held 9 bases outside the gene matches. Germline-derived CDR1 and CDR2 are SGDLS and YYNGEE. In nucleotides, the CDR3 is TGTGCCAGCAGCGCAGCTGCGGGAGCTCGCTCCTACAATGAGCAGTTCTTC. Translation: CASSAAAGARSYNEQFF.

The chain recombines TRBV24-1 with TRBJ2-5; the D gene is possibly TRBD1 (7 bases). Trimming took 3 bases from V and 2 from J, leaving 12 bases between them. The CDR3 spans 15 residues. Per the germline V gene, CDR1 is KGHDR and CDR2 is SFDVKD. The CDR3 spells CATSDPRGAQETQYF. The DNA for the CDR3 is TGTGCCACCAGTGATCCCAGGGGGGCGCAAGAGACCCAGTACTTC.

This clone was detected only a few times. The chain is built from TRBV5-1 and TRBJ2-2; perhaps TRBD1 as D (5 bases). Germline CDR1 and CDR2: SGHRS and YFSETQ. V lost 7 bases to trimming and J lost 1 base, with 11 bases between them. This CDR3 is built from 14 residues. CDR3 in amino acids: CASHGHLNTGELFF. The CDR3, as DNA: TGCGCCAGCCATGGACACCTGAACACCGGGGAGCTGTTTTTT.

CDR3 sequence (DNA): TGTGCCAGCAGCTTCGGTGGGGACAGGCGGTACAATGAGCAGTTCTTC. Translated, it gives CASSFGGDRRYNEQFF. The chain couples TRBV7-8 to TRBJ2-1, with 8 bases fitting TRBD1. The V segment lost 3 bases and the J segment 4 bases; nucleotides outside the gene matches: 8. The CDR3 sequence is 16 residues long. Germline V CDR1 and CDR2: SGHVS, FQNEAQ.

The chain recombines TRBV7-2 with TRBJ1-5; the match to TRBD1 covers 7 bases. CDR1 is SGHTA, CDR2 FQGNSA, per germline. This CDR3 has 13 amino acids. Unmatched junction bases numbered 1, after V lost 3 bases and J lost 5 bases. For the CDR3, the DNA is TGTGCCAGCAGCTTTACAGGGGATCAGCCCCAGCATTTT. It yields the protein CASSFTGDQPQHF.

The chain couples TRBV28 to TRBJ1-4; 8 nucleotides agree with TRBD1. CDR3 size: 15 residues. V was clipped by 2 bases and J by 8 bases; unmatched bases: 7. CDR1 MDHEN and CDR2 SYDVKM come from the germline V gene. The CDR3 sequence: CASSLPRTGHEKLFF. CDR3 nucleotide sequence: TGTGCCAGCAGTTTACCCAGGACAGGGCACGAAAAACTGTTTTTT.

The rearrangement uses TRBV18 and TRBJ2-1; a possible D gene is TRBD2 (6 bases). Trimming took off 3 bases at V and 7 bases at J, with 16 bases between the two ends. The CDR3 has 15 residues. The germline V gene has CDR1 KGHSH and CDR2 LQKENI. The CDR3 DNA sequence: TGTGCCAGCTCACCCAATCGTGGGGGGAGAAATGAGCAGTTCTTC. Its protein product is CASSPNRGGRNEQFF.

V gene TRBV29-1 combines with J gene TRBJ2-1; no reliable D call. In germline, CDR1 is SQVTM, CDR2 ANQGSEA. The CDR3 contains 11 residues. The ends were cut back, 1 base at V and 9 bases at J, with 7 bases in the middle. This CDR3 reads CSVEAGGEQFF. The CDR3 DNA sequence: TGCAGCGTTGAAGCCGGCGGTGAGCAGTTCTTC.

This chain connects TRBV19 to TRBJ2-5; 9 nucleotides agree with TRBD2. This CDR3 contains 15 residues. V shed 7 bases, J shed 1 base, and the junction held 7 bases outside the gene matches. CDR1 and CDR2 from the germline V gene are LNHDA and SQIVND (reference sequence). The CDR3 DNA reads TGTGCCAGTAATCCTATAGCGGGGGCCCAAGAGACCCAGTACTTC. This codes for CASNPIAGAQETQYF.

The V call is TRBV5-1, the J call TRBJ2-7, with a possible D match to TRBD2 (5 bases). The CDR3 length is 14 residues. The V gene lost 0 bases and the J gene lost 5 bases, with 12 bases spanning the gap. Germline loops: CDR1 SGHRS, CDR2 YFSETQ. The CDR3 reads CASSLAHEGDEQYF. In nucleotides, the CDR3 is TGCGCCAGCAGCTTGGCTCATGAGGGAGACGAGCAGTACTTC.

The V and J genes are TRBV10-1 and TRBJ2-3; possible D gene TRBD1, 6 bases. CDR3 length: 15 residues. Deletions cut 5 bases from V and 5 bases from J, with 17 bases between. Germline assignment: CDR1 WNHNN and CDR2 SYGVQD (reference sequence). The CDR3 bases are TGCGCCAGCAGTAACGCCTGGGGGCACCTAGATACGCAGTATTTT. Translation: CASSNAWGHLDTQYF.